The clone carrying this T cell receptor (beta chain) appeared a few times. Its antigen is unknown. TCRdb re-derived calls from the 5' RACE reads in MiXCR, one entry per CDR3 protein. This sample has hundreds of thousands of distinct CDR3 sequences; 20% to 25% occur once, and the top ten carry about 8.7%. This specimen belongs to a study of T-cell memory formation after mild COVID-19. Per the germline V gene, CDR1 is SGHRS and CDR2 is YFSETQ. The germline V and J ends were trimmed by 1 base and 1 base, with 15 bases remaining between them. The CDR3 has 16 residues. Study-level results: The appearance of some responding clones in pre-infection memory suggested that cross-reactive memory joined.

The sequenced sample consisted of PBMCs or a T cell subset sorted from them (not recorded which). This TCR came from an adult woman who had mild COVID-19 (a few samples of this study predate the infection). Cell type and time point are not known. The rearrangement links TRBV5-1 to TRBJ2-7, with D uncertain. The CDR3 bases are TGCGCCAGCAGCTTGAATTCGGCGTATTCATCCTACGAGCAGTACTTC. Translated: CASSLNSAYSSYEQYF.